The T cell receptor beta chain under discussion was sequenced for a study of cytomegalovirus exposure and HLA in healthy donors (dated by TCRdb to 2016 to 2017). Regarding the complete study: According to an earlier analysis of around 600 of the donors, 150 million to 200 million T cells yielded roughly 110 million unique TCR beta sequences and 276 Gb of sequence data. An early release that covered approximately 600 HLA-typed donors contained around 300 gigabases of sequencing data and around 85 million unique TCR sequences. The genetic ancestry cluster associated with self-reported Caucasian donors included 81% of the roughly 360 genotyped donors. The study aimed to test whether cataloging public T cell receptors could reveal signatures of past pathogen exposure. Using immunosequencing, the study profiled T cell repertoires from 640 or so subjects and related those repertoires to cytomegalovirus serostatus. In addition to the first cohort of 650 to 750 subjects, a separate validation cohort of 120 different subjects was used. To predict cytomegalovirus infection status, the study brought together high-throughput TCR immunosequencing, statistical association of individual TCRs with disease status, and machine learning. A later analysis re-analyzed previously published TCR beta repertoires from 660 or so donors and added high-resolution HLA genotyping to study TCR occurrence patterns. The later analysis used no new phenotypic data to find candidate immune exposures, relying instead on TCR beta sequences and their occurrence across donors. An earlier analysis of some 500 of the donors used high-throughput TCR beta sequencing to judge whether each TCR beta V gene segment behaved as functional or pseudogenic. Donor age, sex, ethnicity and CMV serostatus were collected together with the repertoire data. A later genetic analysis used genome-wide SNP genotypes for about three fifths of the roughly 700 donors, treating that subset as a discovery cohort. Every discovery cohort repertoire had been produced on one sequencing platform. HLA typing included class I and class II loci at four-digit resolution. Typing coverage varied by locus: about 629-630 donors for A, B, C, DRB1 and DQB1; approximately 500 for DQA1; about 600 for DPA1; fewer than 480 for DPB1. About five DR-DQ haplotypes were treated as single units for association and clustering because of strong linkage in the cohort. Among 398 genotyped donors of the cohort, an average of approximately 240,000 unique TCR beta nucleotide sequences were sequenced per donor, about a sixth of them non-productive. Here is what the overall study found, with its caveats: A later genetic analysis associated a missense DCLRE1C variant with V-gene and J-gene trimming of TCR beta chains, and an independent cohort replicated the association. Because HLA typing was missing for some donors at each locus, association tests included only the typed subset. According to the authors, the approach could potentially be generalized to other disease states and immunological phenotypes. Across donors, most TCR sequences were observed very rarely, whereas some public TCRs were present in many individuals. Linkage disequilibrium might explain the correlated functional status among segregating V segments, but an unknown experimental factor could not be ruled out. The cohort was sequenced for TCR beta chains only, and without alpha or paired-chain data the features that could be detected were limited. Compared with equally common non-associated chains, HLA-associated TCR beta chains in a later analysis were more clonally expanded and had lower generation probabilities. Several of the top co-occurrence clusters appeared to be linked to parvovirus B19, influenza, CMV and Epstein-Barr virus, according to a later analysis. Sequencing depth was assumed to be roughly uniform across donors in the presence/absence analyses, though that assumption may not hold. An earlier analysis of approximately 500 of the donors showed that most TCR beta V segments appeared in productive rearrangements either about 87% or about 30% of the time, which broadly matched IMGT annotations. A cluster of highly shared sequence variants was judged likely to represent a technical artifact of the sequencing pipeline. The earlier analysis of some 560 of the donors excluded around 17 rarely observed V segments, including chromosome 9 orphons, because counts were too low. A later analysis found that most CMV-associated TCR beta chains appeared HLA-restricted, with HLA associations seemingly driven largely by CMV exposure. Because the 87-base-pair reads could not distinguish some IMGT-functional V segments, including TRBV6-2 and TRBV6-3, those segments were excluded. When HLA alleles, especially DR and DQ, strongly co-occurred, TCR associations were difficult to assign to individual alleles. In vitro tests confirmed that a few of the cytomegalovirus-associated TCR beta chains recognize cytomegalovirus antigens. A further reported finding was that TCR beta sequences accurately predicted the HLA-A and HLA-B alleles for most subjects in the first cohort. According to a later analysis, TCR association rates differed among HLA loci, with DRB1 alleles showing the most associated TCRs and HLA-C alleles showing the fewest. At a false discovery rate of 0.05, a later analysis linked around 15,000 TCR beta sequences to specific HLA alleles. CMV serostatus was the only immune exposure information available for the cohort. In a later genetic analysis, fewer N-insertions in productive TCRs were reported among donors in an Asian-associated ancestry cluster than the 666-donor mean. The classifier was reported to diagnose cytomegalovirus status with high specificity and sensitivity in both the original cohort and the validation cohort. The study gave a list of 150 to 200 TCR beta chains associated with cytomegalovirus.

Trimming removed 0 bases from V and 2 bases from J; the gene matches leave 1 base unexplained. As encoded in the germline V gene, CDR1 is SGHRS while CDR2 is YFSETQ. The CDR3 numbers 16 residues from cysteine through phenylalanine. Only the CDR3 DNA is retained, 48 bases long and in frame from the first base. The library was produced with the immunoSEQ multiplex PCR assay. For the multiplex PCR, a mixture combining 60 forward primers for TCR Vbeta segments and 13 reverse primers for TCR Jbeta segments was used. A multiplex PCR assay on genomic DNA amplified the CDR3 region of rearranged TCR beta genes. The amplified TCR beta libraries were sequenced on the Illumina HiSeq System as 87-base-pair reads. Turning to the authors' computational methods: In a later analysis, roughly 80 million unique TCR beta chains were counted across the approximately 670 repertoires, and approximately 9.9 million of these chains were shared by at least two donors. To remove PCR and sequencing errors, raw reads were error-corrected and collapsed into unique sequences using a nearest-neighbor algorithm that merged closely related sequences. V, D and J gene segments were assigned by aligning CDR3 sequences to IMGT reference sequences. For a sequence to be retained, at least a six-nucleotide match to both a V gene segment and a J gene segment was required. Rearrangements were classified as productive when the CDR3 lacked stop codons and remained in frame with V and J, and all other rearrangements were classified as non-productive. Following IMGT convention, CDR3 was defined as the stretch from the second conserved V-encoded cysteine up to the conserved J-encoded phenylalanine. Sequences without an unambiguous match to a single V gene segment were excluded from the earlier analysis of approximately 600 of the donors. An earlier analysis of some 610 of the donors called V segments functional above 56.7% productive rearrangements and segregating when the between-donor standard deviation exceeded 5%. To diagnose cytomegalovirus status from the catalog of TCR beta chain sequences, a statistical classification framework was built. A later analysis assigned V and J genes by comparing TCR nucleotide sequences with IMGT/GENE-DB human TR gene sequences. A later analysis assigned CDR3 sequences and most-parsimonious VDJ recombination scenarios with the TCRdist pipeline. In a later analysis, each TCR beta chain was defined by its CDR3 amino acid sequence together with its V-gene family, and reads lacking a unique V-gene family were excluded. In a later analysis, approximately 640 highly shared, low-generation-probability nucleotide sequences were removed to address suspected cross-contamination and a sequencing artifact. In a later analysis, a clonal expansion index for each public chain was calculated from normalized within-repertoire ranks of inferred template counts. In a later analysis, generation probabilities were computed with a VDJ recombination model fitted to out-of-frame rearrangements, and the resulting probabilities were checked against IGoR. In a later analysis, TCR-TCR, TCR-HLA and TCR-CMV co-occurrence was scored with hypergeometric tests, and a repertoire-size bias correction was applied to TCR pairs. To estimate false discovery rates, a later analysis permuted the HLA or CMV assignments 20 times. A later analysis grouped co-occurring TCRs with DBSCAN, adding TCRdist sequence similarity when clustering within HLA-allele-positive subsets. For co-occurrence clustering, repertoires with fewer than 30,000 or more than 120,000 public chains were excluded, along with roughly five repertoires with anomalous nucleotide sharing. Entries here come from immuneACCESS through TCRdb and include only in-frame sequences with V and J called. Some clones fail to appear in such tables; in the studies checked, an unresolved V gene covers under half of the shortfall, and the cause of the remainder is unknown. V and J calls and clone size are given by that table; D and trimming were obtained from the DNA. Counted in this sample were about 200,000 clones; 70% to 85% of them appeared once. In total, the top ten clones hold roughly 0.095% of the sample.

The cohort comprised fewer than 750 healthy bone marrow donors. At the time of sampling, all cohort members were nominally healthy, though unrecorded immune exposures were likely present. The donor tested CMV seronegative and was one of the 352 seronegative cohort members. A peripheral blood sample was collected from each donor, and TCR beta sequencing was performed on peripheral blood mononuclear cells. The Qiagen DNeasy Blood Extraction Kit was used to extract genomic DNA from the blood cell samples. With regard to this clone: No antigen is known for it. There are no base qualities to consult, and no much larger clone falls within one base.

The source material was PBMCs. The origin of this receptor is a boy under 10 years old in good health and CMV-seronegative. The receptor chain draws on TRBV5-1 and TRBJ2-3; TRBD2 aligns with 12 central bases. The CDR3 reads CASSLGLAGVTDTQYF. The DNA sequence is TGCGCCAGCAGCTTGGGACTAGCGGGGGTCACAGATACGCAGTATTTT.